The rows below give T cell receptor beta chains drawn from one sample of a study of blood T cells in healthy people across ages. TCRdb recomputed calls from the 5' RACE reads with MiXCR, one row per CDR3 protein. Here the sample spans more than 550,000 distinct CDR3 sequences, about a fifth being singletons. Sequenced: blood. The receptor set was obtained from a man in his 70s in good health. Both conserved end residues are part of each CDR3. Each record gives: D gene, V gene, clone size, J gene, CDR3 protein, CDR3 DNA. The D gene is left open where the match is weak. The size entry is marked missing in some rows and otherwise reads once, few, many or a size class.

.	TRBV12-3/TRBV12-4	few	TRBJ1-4	CASSLLGFGGQVFF	TGTGCCAGCAGTTTGCTTGGTTTCGGAGGCCAGGTGTTTTTT
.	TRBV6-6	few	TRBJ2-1	CASSPRAPHNEQFF	TGTGCCAGCAGCCCGCGGGCCCCCCACAATGAGCAGTTCTTC
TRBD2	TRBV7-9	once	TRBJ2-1	CASSSIAGDDQFF	TGTGCCAGCAGCTCCATAGCGGGAGATGACCAGTTCTTC
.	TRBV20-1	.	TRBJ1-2	CSARLVDYGYTF	TGCAGTGCTAGATTGGTCGACTATGGCTACACCTTC
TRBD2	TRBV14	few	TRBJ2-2	CASSPLAGGLTGELFF	TGTGCCAGCAGCCCACTAGCGGGGGGGCTGACCGGGGAGCTGTTTTTT
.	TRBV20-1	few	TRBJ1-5	CSAMKQYQPQHF	TGCAGTGCTATGAAACAGTATCAGCCCCAGCATTTT
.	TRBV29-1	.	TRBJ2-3	CSVEARKGPSTADTQYF	TGCAGCGTTGAAGCCCGGAAGGGCCCAAGCACGGCAGATACGCAGTATTTT
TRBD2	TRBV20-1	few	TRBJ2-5	CSASPTSSGVETQYF	TGCAGTGCTAGCCCTACATCGAGCGGGGTAGAGACCCAGTACTTC
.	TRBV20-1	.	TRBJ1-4	CSARPTTANEKLFF	TGCAGTGCTAGACCCACCACGGCCAATGAAAAACTGTTTTTT
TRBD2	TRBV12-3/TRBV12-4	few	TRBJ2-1	CASSPDPSGGYNEQFF	TGTGCCAGCAGTCCCGACCCTAGCGGGGGCTACAATGAGCAGTTCTTC
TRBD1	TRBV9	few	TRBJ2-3	CASSVGTGGNTDTQYF	TGTGCCAGCAGCGTAGGGACAGGGGGCAACACAGATACGCAGTATTTT
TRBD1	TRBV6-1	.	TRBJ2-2	CASSPRDSGRGTGELFF	TGTGCCAGCAGTCCCCGGGACAGCGGTCGTGGGACCGGGGAGCTGTTTTTT
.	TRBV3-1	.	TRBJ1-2	CASSQVPTVYGYTF	TGTGCCAGCAGCCAAGTACCGACAGTCTATGGCTACACCTTC
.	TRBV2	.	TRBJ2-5	CASKPLAETQYF	TGTGCCAGCAAGCCTCTTGCGGAGACCCAGTACTTC
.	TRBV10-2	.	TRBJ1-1	CASSLGRQAFF	TGCGCCAGCAGCCTAGGTAGACAAGCTTTCTTT
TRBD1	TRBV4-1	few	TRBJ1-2	CASSQDPGQRFYGYTF	TGCGCCAGCAGCCAAGATCCGGGACAGCGATTCTATGGCTACACCTTC
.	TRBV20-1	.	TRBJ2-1	CSARGVGENNEQFF	TGCAGTGCTAGAGGGGTGGGGGAGAACAATGAGCAGTTCTTC
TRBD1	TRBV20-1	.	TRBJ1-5	CSARQGAAQHF	TGCAGTGCTCGGCAGGGGGCAGCCCAGCATTTT
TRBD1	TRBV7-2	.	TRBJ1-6	CASSLAAGGANSPLHF	TGTGCCAGCAGCTTAGCGGCAGGGGGTGCGAATTCACCCCTCCACTTT
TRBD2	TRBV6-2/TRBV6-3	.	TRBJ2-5	CASSPGIAGPQETQYF	TGTGCCAGCAGCCCGGGGATAGCGGGACCTCAAGAGACCCAGTACTTC
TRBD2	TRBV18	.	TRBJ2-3	CASSPLSGGSRNTQYF	TGTGCCAGCTCACCACTTTCAGGCGGGAGTCGGAATACGCAGTATTTT
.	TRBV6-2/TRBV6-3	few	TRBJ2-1	CASSYSRREQFF	TGTGCCAGCAGTTACTCTCGGCGGGAGCAGTTCTTC
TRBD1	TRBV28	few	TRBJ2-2	CASGDRITGELFF	TGTGCCAGCGGGGACAGAATAACCGGGGAGCTGTTTTTT
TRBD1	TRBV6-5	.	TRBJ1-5	CASSGRQGNQPQHF	TGTGCCAGCAGTGGGAGACAGGGTAATCAGCCCCAGCATTTT
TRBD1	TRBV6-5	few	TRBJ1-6	CASRLQGLGNSPLHF	TGTGCCAGCAGATTACAGGGGTTGGGCAATTCACCCCTCCACTTT
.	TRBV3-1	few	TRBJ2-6	CASSQGNSGANVLTF	TGTGCCAGCAGCCAAGGCAACTCTGGGGCCAACGTCCTGACTTTC
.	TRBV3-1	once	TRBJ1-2	CASSEGITGYTF	TGTGCCAGCAGCGAGGGAATCACTGGCTACACCTTC
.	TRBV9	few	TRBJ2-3	CASSPQPSVNTQYF	TGTGCCAGCAGCCCCCAACCCTCGGTAAATACGCAGTATTTT
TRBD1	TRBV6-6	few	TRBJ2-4	CASSYGGTGINIQYF	TGTGCCAGCAGTTACGGAGGGACAGGGATAAACATTCAGTACTTC
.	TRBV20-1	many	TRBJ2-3	CSAEPSDTQYF	TGCAGTGCAGAACCATCCGATACGCAGTATTTT
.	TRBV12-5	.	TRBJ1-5	CASGLAGTLDQPQHF	TGTGCTAGTGGTTTGGCCGGGACATTAGATCAGCCCCAGCATTTT
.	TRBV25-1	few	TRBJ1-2	CASSASGGGHTF	TGTGCCAGCAGTGCCTCAGGTGGAGGCCACACCTTC
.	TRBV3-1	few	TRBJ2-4	CASSQDLWDIQYF	TGTGCCAGCAGCCAAGATCTCTGGGACATTCAGTACTTC
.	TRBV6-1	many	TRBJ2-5	CASRMILSQETQYF	TGTGCCAGCAGGATGATACTAAGCCAAGAGACCCAGTACTTC
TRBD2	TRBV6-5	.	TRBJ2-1	CASRKSGNYNEQFF	TGTGCCAGCAGGAAGAGCGGGAATTACAATGAGCAGTTCTTC
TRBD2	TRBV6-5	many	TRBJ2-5	CASSSIPGLGETQYF	TGTGCCAGCAGTTCAATTCCGGGACTAGGGGAGACCCAGTACTTC
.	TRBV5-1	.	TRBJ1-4	CASSLDARRNEKLFF	TGCGCCAGCAGCTTGGATGCGAGGAGGAATGAAAAACTGTTTTTT
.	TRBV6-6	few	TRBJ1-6	CASSYNVNSPLHF	TGTGCCAGCAGTTACAACGTTAATTCACCCCTCCACTTT
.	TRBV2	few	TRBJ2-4	CASTRPQGAKNIQYF	TGTGCCAGCACAAGACCCCAGGGAGCCAAAAACATTCAGTACTTC
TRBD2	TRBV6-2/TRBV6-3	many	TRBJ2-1	CASTEHGSGRSLGEQFF	TGTGCCAGCACAGAACATGGTAGCGGGAGATCTCTGGGTGAGCAGTTCTTC
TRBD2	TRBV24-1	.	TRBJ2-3	CATSDALAEFTDTQYF	TGTGCCACCAGTGATGCACTAGCGGAATTCACAGATACGCAGTATTTT
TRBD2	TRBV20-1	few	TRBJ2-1	CSARRSGRLTYNEQFF	TGCAGTGCTAGACGTAGCGGGAGGTTAACCTACAATGAGCAGTTCTTC
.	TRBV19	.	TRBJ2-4	CASSIVPSESIQYF	TGTGCCAGTAGTATCGTCCCTAGCGAAAGTATTCAGTACTTC
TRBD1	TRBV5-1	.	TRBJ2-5	CASSFGQGEKTQYF	TGCGCCAGCAGTTTCGGACAGGGTGAGAAGACCCAGTACTTC
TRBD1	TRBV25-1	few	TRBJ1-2	CASRRDSYGYTF	TGTGCCAGCAGGAGGGACAGCTATGGCTACACCTTC
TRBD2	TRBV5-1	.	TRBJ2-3	CASSSRLAGALYTDTQYF	TGCGCCAGCAGCTCTAGACTAGCGGGGGCCCTATACACAGATACGCAGTATTTT
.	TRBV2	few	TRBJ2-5	CASSERVGETQYF	TGTGCCAGCAGTGAAAGGGTGGGAGAGACCCAGTACTTC
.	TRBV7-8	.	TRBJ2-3	CASSFAGSDTQYF	TGTGCCAGCAGCTTCGCTGGTTCAGATACGCAGTATTTT
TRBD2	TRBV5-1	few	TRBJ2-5	CASLRGDSQETQYF	TGCGCCAGCCTGCGGGGGGATTCCCAAGAGACCCAGTACTTC
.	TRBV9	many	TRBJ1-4	CASSAAQNEKLFF	TGTGCCAGCAGCGCCGCGCAGAATGAAAAACTGTTTTTT